The present TCR beta chain was sequenced within a study of T cell responses to AZD1222 COVID-19 vaccine. Sequencing was performed with immunoSEQ multiplex PCR; in TCRdb, only in-frame clones are kept and a portion is missing. This sample carries 140,000 to 150,000 clones, 93% of them seen once, and the ten largest clones take around 12%. General study points: Seropositivity was recorded at baseline in only five to seven AZD1222 recipients.

A remark on this clone: What it binds is not known.

Germline V gene lookup returns CDR1 LGHDT and CDR2 YNNKEL (reference sequence). V was pared by 2 bases and J by 3 bases, with 5 bases of the junction left unmatched. The CDR3 extends over 15 amino acids. The sequenced sample was peripheral blood, obtained after recovery from COVID-19. The rearrangement links TRBV3-1 (or the pseudogene TRBV3-2) to TRBJ2-7; 9 nucleotides line up with TRBD2. This clonotype was obtained from an adult who had recovered from COVID-19. This CDR3 reads CASSQWVAGDYEQYF. The CDR3 DNA reads as TGTGCCAGCAGCCAATGGGTAGCGGGAGACTACGAGCAGTACTTC.